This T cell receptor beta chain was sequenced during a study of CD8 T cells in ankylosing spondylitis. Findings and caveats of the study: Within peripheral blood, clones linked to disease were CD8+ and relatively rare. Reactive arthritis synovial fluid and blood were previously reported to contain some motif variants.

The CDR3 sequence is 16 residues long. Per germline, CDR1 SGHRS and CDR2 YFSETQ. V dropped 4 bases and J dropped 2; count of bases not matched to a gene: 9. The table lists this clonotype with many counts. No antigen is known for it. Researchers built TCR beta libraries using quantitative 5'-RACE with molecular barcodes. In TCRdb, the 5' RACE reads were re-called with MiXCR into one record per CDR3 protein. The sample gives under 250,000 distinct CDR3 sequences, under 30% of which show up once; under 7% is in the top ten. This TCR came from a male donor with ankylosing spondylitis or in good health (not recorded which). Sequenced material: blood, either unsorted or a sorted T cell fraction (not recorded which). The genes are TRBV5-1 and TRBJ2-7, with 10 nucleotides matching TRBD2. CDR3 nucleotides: TGCGCCAGCAGCCCCACCGGGACTAGCGTTACCTACGAGCAGTACTTC. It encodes CASSPTGTSVTYEQYF.